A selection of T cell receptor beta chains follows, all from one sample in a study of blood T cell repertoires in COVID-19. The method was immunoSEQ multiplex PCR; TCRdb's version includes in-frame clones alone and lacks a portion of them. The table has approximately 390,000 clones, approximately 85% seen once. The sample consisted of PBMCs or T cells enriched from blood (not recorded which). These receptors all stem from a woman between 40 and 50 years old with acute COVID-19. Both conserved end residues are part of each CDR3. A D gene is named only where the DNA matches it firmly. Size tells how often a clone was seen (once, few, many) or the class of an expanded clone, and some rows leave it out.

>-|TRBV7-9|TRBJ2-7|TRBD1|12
CASSPGTAEQYF
TGTGCCAGCAGCCCCGGGACAGCCGAGCAGTACTTC
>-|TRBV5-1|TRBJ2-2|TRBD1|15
CASSLTGVGTGELFF
TGCGCCAGCAGCTTAACAGGGGTTGGGACCGGGGAGCTGTTTTTT
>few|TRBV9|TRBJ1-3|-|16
CASSVVAGVYGNTIYF
TGTGCCAGCAGCGTAGTGGCAGGGGTATACGGAAACACCATATATTTT
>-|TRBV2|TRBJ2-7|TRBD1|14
CASSDGRQGLGQYF
TGTGCCAGCAGTGATGGGAGACAGGGGTTGGGGCAGTACTTC
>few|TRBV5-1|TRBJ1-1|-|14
CASSLSGAGPAAFF
TGCGCCAGCAGCTTGTCAGGGGCAGGGCCTGCAGCTTTCTTT
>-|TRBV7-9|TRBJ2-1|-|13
CASSSAAGDEQFF
TGTGCCAGCAGCTCAGCGGCCGGGGATGAGCAGTTCTTC
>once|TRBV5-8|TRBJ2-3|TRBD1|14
CASSQRQGTDTQYF
TGTGCCAGCAGCCAGCGACAGGGGACAGATACGCAGTATTTT
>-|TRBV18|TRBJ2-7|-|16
CASSQLPRGPLYEQYF
TGTGCCAGCTCACAACTCCCGCGGGGGCCCCTCTACGAGCAGTACTTC
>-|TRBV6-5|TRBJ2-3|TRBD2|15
CASMLLAGNTDTQYF
TGTGCCAGCATGTTATTAGCGGGAAACACAGATACGCAGTATTTT
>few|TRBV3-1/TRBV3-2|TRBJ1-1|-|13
CASSPPGDAEAFF
TGTGCCAGCAGCCCCCCGGGGGACGCTGAAGCTTTCTTT
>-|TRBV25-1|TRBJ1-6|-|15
CASSEYRSYNSPLHF
TGTGCCAGCAGTGAATACCGGTCCTATAATTCACCCCTCCACTTT
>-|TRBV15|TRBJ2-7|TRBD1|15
CATSRAGQGRDEQYF
TGTGCCACCAGCAGAGCGGGACAGGGTAGGGACGAGCAGTACTTC
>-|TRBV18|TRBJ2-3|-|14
CASSPLGVLDTQYF
TGTGCCAGCTCACCATTAGGGGTTCTGGATACGCAGTATTTT
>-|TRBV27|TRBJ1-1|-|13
CASSLGRNTEAFF
TGTGCCAGCAGTTTAGGTAGGAACACTGAAGCTTTCTTT
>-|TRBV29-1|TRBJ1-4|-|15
CSAATSGSGSEKLFF
TGCAGCGCCGCCACCTCGGGCAGTGGGAGTGAAAAACTGTTTTTT
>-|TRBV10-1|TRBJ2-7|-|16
CASSESLRTAGDEQYF
TGCGCCAGCAGTGAGTCTCTTCGGACAGCAGGGGACGAGCAGTACTTC
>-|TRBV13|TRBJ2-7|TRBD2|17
CASSPRVAGGYSYEQYF
TGTGCCAGCAGCCCTCGGGTAGCGGGGGGCTACTCCTACGAGCAGTACTTC
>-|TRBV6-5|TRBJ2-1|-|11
CASNSNGEQFF
TGTGCCAGCAATAGCAACGGTGAGCAGTTCTTC
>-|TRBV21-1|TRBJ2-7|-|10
CASSHYEQYF
TGTGCCAGCTCCCACTACGAGCAGTACTTC
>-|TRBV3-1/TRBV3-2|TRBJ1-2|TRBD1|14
CASSQGQFNYGYTF
TGTGCCAGCAGCCAGGGACAGTTTAACTATGGCTACACCTTC
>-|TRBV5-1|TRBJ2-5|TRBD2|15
CASSFSRGVWETQYF
TGCGCCAGCAGCTTCTCGCGGGGGGTTTGGGAGACCCAGTACTTC
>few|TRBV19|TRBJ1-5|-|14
CASSMGTRDQPQHF
TGTGCCAGTAGTATGGGCACGCGGGATCAGCCCCAGCATTTT
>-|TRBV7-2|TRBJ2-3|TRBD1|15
CASSLDGQGTDTQYF
TGTGCCAGCAGCTTGGACGGACAGGGGACAGATACGCAGTATTTT
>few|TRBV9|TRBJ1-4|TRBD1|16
CASSVDLQGANEKLFF
TGTGCCAGCAGCGTGGATTTGCAGGGGGCTAATGAAAAACTGTTTTTT
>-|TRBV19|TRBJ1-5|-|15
CASRVMGGTNQPQHF
TGTGCCAGTAGAGTCATGGGGGGTACCAATCAGCCCCAGCATTTT
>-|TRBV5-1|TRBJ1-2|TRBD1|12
CASSPDRVSYTF
TGCGCCAGCAGCCCAGACAGGGTGAGCTACACCTTC
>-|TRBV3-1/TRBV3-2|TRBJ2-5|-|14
CASSQDGRGETQYF
TGTGCCAGCAGCCAAGATGGAAGGGGAGAGACCCAGTACTTC
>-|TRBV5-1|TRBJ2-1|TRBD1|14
CASSLTTGVGEQFF
TGCGCCAGCAGCCTTACAACAGGGGTTGGTGAGCAGTTCTTC